The 32 T cell receptor beta chains given below trace back to one sample, sequenced in a study of blood T cell repertoires in COVID-19. Produced via immunoSEQ multiplex PCR; TCRdb's table is partial and in-frame only. Of about 210,000 clones detected, about 88% appear once; the ten largest clones hold 1.5% to 2%. Specimen: peripheral blood. All receptors come from a man in his 70s with acute or convalescent COVID-19.

The chain joins TRBV28 to TRBJ2-3; maybe TRBD2 (7 bases). The V end lost 3 bases, the J end lost 5 bases, and 18 bases lay between the germline ends. Germline V CDR1 and CDR2: MDHEN, SYDVKM. The CDR3 contains 16 residues. CDR3 loop: CASSFWFGGREDTQYF. CDR3 DNA: TGTGCCAGCAGTTTTTGGTTCGGGGGGCGCGAAGATACGCAGTATTTT.

The J gene is TRBJ1-2, the V gene TRBV28, with unresolved D. The CDR3 is 13 amino acids. Trimming shortened V by 6 bases and J by 2 bases, and 10 bases separated the two germline ends. Germline lookup yields CDR1 MDHEN and CDR2 SYDVKM. CDR3 residues: CASSPALNYGYTF. The CDR3 coding sequence is TGTGCCAGCAGCCCCGCCCTAAACTATGGCTACACCTTC.

This chain joins TRBV19 and TRBJ2-1, with 10 bases matching TRBD2. The CDR3 contains 16 residues. The J segment lost 12 bases and the V segment lost 9 bases, leaving 20 bases of the junction unmatched. Germline V CDR1 and CDR2: LNHDA, SQIVND (reference sequence). This CDR3 is CASPYSRLASGSGQFF. CDR3 nucleotide sequence: TGTGCCAGCCCCTATAGTCGCTTGGCTAGCGGGAGTGGGCAGTTCTTC.

The chain links TRBV19 to TRBJ2-7; 10 bases map to TRBD2. V dropped 5 bases and J dropped 3; count of bases not matched to a gene: 10. There are 16 residues in the CDR3. Germline V lookup: CDR1 LNHDA, CDR2 SQIVND (reference sequence). CDR3 in DNA: TGTGCCAGTAGTCGAGCCGGGACTAGCGCTAGCTACGAGCAGTACTTC. The encoded protein is CASSRAGTSASYEQYF.

V gene TRBV12-3 or TRBV12-4 combines with J gene TRBJ1-2; tentative D call: TRBD1 (6 bases). Between the trimmed V and J ends, which lost 8 bases and 3 bases, there was a span of 13 bases. The CDR3 runs 13 residues. In DNA form, the CDR3 reads TGTGCCAGCTCCTACGACAGGTACTATGGCTACACCTTC. It yields the protein CASSYDRYYGYTF.

The chain is built from TRBV7-2 and TRBJ2-3; 10 bases map to TRBD2. V lost 0 bases and J lost 8; bases outside the gene matches: 2. This CDR3 spans 14 amino acids. Germline V gene lookup returns CDR1 SGHTA and CDR2 FQGNSA. The CDR3 reads CASSLATSGTTQYF. CDR3 coding DNA: TGTGCCAGCAGCTTAGCAACTAGCGGGACTACGCAGTATTTT.

V usage is TRBV27 and J usage is TRBJ2-1; D unclear. CDR1 MNHEY and CDR2 SMNVEV come from the germline V gene (reference sequence). Trimming stripped 5 bases from V and 7 bases from J, with 15 bases between. The CDR3 covers 14 residues. The CDR3: CASSQKASRNEQFF. In DNA, the CDR3 is TGTGCCAGCAGTCAAAAAGCCTCCCGAAATGAGCAGTTCTTC.

This clone was observed a handful of times. The V gene is TRBV10-3, the J gene TRBJ2-1; TRBD2 aligns across 8 bases. After removal of 2 bases from V and 5 bases from J, the junction contained 5 bases not matched to a gene. Germline V CDR1 and CDR2: ENHRY, SYGVKD. This CDR3 is 15 amino acids long. The CDR3 DNA follows: TGTGCCATCAGTGAGCGGGAGGGCACCCACAATGAGCAGTTCTTC. Protein: CAISEREGTHNEQFF.

The V call is TRBV7-2, the J call TRBJ2-5, with D perhaps TRBD1 (6 bases). Trimming stripped 4 bases from V and 4 bases from J, with 16 bases between. The CDR3 extends over 15 amino acids. Germline-derived CDR1 and CDR2 are SGHTA and FQGNSA. DNA for the CDR3: TGTGCCAGCAGCTCCAGGGGAGTGATGGGAGAGACCCAGTACTTC. Its translation is CASSSRGVMGETQYF.

The rearrangement joins TRBV5-1 to TRBJ1-2; perhaps TRBD1 as D (5 bases). Germline-derived CDR1 and CDR2 are SGHRS and YFSETQ. V lost 4 bases and J 7 bases, leaving 20 bases between the germline ends. The CDR3 is made up of 15 amino acids. The DNA for the CDR3 is TGCGCCAGCAGCCACAATCAGGGAGGCGCGGGTGGCTACACCTTC. Translating gives CASSHNQGGAGGYTF. The full variable domain, rest sourced from reference TRBV5-1 and TRBJ1-2, is KAGVTQTPRYLIKTRGQQVTLSCSPISGHRSVSWYQQTPGQGLQFLFEYFSETQRNKGNFPGRFSGRQFSNSRSEMNVSTLELGDSALYLCASSHNQGGAGGYTFGSGTRLTVV.

The chain carries TRBV29-1 and TRBJ2-5; 10 bases are a match to TRBD2. CDR3 size: 13 residues. Germline-derived CDR1 and CDR2 are SQVTM and ANQGSEA. The junction had 5 bases not matched to a gene; V was cut back by 5 bases and J by 5 bases. DNA of the CDR3: TGCAGCGTTCTTGCTAGCGGGAGTGAGACCCAGTACTTC. Protein product: CSVLASGSETQYF. Combining the CDR3 with reference TRBV29-1 and TRBJ2-5 gives the whole variable domain SAVISQKPSRDICQRGTSLTIQCQVDSQVTMMFWYRQQPGQSLTLIATANQGSEATYESGFVIDKFPISRPNLTFSTLTVSNMSPEDSSIYLCSVLASGSETQYFGPGTRLLVL.

This clone was counted a single time. The V gene is TRBV6-6, the J gene TRBJ1-5; TRBD1 matches 9 bases. The CDR3 extends over 17 amino acids. V shed 5 bases, J shed 0 bases, and the junction held 8 bases outside the gene matches. CDR1 and CDR2 (germline): MNHNY, SVGAGI (reference sequence). CDR3 DNA: TGTGCCAGCAGTAGATCCCGGGACAGGGATAGCAATCAGCCCCAGCATTTT. Protein product: CASSRSRDRDSNQPQHF.

This chain uses TRBV7-3 with TRBJ2-3; 8 nucleotides agree with TRBD1. This CDR3 contains 16 residues. The J segment lost 0 bases and the V segment lost 5 bases, leaving 7 bases of the junction unmatched. The V gene's germline CDR1 is SGHTA and CDR2 FQGTGA. The CDR3 loop reads CASSQQGEFSTDTQYF. CDR3 nucleotides: TGTGCCAGCAGCCAACAGGGGGAATTTAGCACAGATACGCAGTATTTT.

This chain uses TRBV5-4 with TRBJ2-5, with 12 bases aligning to TRBD2. The CDR3 extends over 16 amino acids. Germline V gene data show CDR1 as SGHNT and CDR2 as YYREEE (reference sequence). V dropped 3 bases and J dropped 5; count of bases not matched to a gene: 8. Here the CDR3 DNA reads TGTGCCAGCAGCTGGACTAGCGGGATGGGAGGGGAGACCCAGTACTTC. Its protein is CASSWTSGMGGETQYF.

The gene calls are TRBV5-1 and TRBJ2-2; D uncertain. V was cut by 0 bases and J by 0 bases, with 15 bases left in between. Per the germline V gene, CDR1 is SGHRS and CDR2 is YFSETQ. This CDR3 comprises 18 residues. The CDR3 is CASSLGLGNNANTGELFF. CDR3 coding DNA: TGCGCCAGCAGCTTGGGCCTAGGCAATAACGCGAACACCGGGGAGCTGTTTTTT. The entire variable domain, with the rest obtained from reference TRBV5-1 and TRBJ2-2, is as follows: KAGVTQTPRYLIKTRGQQVTLSCSPISGHRSVSWYQQTPGQGLQFLFEYFSETQRNKGNFPGRFSGRQFSNSRSEMNVSTLELGDSALYLCASSLGLGNNANTGELFFGEGSRLTVL.

The chain carries TRBV12-3 or TRBV12-4 and TRBJ2-7; D perhaps matches TRBD1 (6 bases). Trimming pared 3 bases from V and 2 bases from J, leaving 8 bases between. The CDR3 length is 13 residues. In DNA, the CDR3 is TGTGCCAGCAGTTTTGGGGGCCCCTACGAGCAGTACTTC. Translating it yields CASSFGGPYEQYF.

The chain recombines TRBV9 with TRBJ2-1; 16 nucleotides match TRBD2. Germline trimming cut 0 bases from V and 10 bases from J; bases unmatched to any gene: 7. CDR3 length equals 17 residues. CDR1 and CDR2 from the germline V gene are SGDLS and YYNGEE. This CDR3 is CASSVEGLAGGFREQFF. In DNA form, the CDR3 reads TGTGCCAGCAGCGTAGAGGGACTAGCGGGAGGGTTCCGGGAGCAGTTCTTC. Variable domain in full (rest from reference TRBV9 and TRBJ2-1): DSGVTQTPKHLITATGQRVTLRCSPRSGDLSVYWYQQSLDQGLQFLIQYYNGEERAKGNILERFSAQQFPDLHSELNLSSLELGDSALYFCASSVEGLAGGFREQFFGPGTRLTVL.

J is TRBJ1-2 and V is TRBV18, with TRBD1 identical over 7 bases. This CDR3 has 14 amino acids. Germline trimming cut 4 bases from V and 3 bases from J; bases unmatched to any gene: 5. Germline V gives CDR1 KGHSH, CDR2 LQKENI. CDR3 region: CASSRRDSDYGYTF. The CDR3 coding sequence is TGTGCCAGCTCACGACGGGACAGTGACTATGGCTACACCTTC.

This clone was seen once. The genes are TRBV6-6 and TRBJ1-5; 10 nucleotides line up with TRBD1. The CDR3 length is 16 residues. Germline V CDR1 and CDR2: MNHNY, SVGAGI (reference sequence). Trimming removed 7 bases from V and 6 bases from J; junction bases left unmatched: 12. The CDR3 loop is CASTLDWTGGGQPQHF. In DNA, the CDR3 is TGTGCCAGCACCTTAGATTGGACAGGGGGAGGTCAGCCCCAGCATTTT.

The rearrangement joins TRBV3-1 (or the pseudogene TRBV3-2) to TRBJ2-1; 7 positions agree with TRBD2. In germline, CDR1 is LGHDT, CDR2 YNNKEL (reference sequence). The CDR3 is 14 amino acids. Trimming took 6 bases from V and 5 from J; bases not matched to a gene: 7. The CDR3 region is CASRSAGVHNEQFF. The CDR3 DNA is TGTGCCAGCAGGTCCGCGGGAGTACACAATGAGCAGTTCTTC.

This clone was found once. The chain couples TRBV19 to TRBJ1-1, with 11 bases lining up with TRBD1. J gave up 0 bases and V 7 bases, and 10 bases lay outside the gene matches. This CDR3 comprises 17 residues. Per germline, CDR1 LNHDA and CDR2 SQIVND (reference sequence). The CDR3 is CASTIGQGARMNTEAFF. CDR3 sequence (DNA): TGTGCCAGTACCATCGGACAGGGGGCTAGAATGAACACTGAAGCTTTCTTT.

The V and J genes are TRBV4-1 and TRBJ2-2, with 11 positions matching TRBD2. Germline CDR1 reads MGHRA; CDR2 reads YSYEKL. V lost 0 bases to trimming and J lost 3 bases; unmatched junction nucleotides: 6. The CDR3 contains 18 residues. The CDR3 nucleotides read TGCGCCAGCAGCCAAGATCGGCTAGCGGGAGGAGACACCGGGGAGCTGTTTTTT. Protein sequence: CASSQDRLAGGDTGELFF.

This clone was observed once. The J gene is TRBJ2-1, the V gene TRBV21-1; TRBD2 is the table's D call, not checked against the DNA. TRBV21-1 is a listed pseudogene. This CDR3 comprises 15 residues. CDR3 in amino acids: CARAGEPGLYNEQFF. CDR3 nucleotides: TGTGCCAGAGCGGGAGAGCCAGGGTTGTACAATGAGCAGTTCTTC.

The chain employs TRBV30 and TRBJ2-1; possibly TRBD2 for D (6 bases). Trimming took off 2 bases at V and 6 bases at J, with 8 bases between the two ends. Germline CDR1 is GTSNPN and CDR2 is SVGIG (reference sequence). The CDR3 runs 12 residues. CDR3 bases: TGTGCCTGGAGTAAACTAGCCAATGAGCAGTTCTTC. Amino acids: CAWSKLANEQFF.

The chain carries TRBV29-1 and TRBJ1-4, with D tentatively TRBD1 (6 bases). In germline, CDR1 is SQVTM, CDR2 ANQGSEA. Trimming stripped 4 bases from V and 6 bases from J, with 9 bases between. The CDR3 length is 12 residues. In nucleotides, the CDR3 is TGCAGCGTTGCGGCAGGGGATGAAAAACTGTTTTTT. Translating gives CSVAAGDEKLFF.

J is TRBJ1-2 and V is TRBV25-1, with D unresolved. This CDR3 comprises 13 residues. Germline lookup yields CDR1 MGHDK and CDR2 SYGVNS. V gave up 1 base and J gave up 5 bases, with 8 bases separating them. The CDR3 coding sequence is TGTGCCAGCAGTGAATCGGGGTTATATGGCTACACCTTC. As protein: CASSESGLYGYTF.

The V gene is TRBV2, the J gene TRBJ1-1, with 7 bases lining up with TRBD1. The CDR3 spans 14 residues. The J segment lost 7 bases and the V segment lost 7 bases, leaving 12 bases of the junction unmatched. Germline CDR1 SNHLY, CDR2 FYNNEI. In DNA, the CDR3 is TGTGCCAGCAATAGACAGGGTGGACGGGGTGAAGCTTTCTTT. This encodes CASNRQGGRGEAFF.

V usage is TRBV5-1 and J usage is TRBJ1-2; TRBD1 matches at 7 bases. Germline values: CDR1 SGHRS, CDR2 YFSETQ. V lost 4 bases to trimming and J lost 3 bases; unmatched junction nucleotides: 3. This CDR3 region has 13 residues. The CDR3 nucleotides are TGCGCCAGCAGCCTAGGACAGGACTATGGCTACACCTTC. The encoded protein is CASSLGQDYGYTF.

The chain uses TRBV19 and TRBJ2-1; the match to TRBD1 covers 7 bases. The CDR3 sequence is 16 residues long. Germline V gene lookup returns CDR1 LNHDA and CDR2 SQIVND (reference sequence). Unmatched junction bases numbered 8, after V lost 5 bases and J lost 1 base. This chain's CDR3 is CASSSRQGASYNEQFF. DNA of the CDR3: TGTGCCAGTAGTTCTAGACAGGGAGCGTCCTACAATGAGCAGTTCTTC.

This rearrangement joins TRBV9 to TRBJ1-3, with D uncertain. V was shortened by 4 bases and J by 0 bases, with 14 bases between the two germline ends. Germline-derived CDR1 and CDR2 are SGDLS and YYNGEE. The CDR3 runs to 16 residues. The CDR3 spells CASSSQQFYSGNTIYF. The CDR3 bases are TGTGCCAGCAGCTCTCAACAGTTTTACTCTGGAAACACCATATATTTT.

The chain couples TRBV6-5 to TRBJ2-1; 7 bases fit TRBD1. Trimming at V came to 4 bases and at J to 15 bases, leaving 21 bases not matched to a gene. The CDR3 loop spans 16 amino acids. Germline V gene lookup returns CDR1 MNHEY and CDR2 SVGAGI. CDR3 sequence (DNA): TGTGCCAGCAGTTCCGGCGGCGGAAGACAGGGCGCCAATCTGTTCTTC. This codes for CASSSGGGRQGANLFF.

This chain joins TRBV3-1 (or the pseudogene TRBV3-2) and TRBJ1-2, with D tentatively TRBD1 (5 bases). Per the germline V gene, CDR1 is LGHDT and CDR2 is YNNKEL (reference sequence). The V end lost 1 base, the J end lost 6 bases, and 12 bases lay between the germline ends. The CDR3 contains 14 residues. Written as DNA, the CDR3 is TGTGCCAGCAGCCAAGGGGCCTCGGGGGATGGCTACACCTTC. It specifies CASSQGASGDGYTF.